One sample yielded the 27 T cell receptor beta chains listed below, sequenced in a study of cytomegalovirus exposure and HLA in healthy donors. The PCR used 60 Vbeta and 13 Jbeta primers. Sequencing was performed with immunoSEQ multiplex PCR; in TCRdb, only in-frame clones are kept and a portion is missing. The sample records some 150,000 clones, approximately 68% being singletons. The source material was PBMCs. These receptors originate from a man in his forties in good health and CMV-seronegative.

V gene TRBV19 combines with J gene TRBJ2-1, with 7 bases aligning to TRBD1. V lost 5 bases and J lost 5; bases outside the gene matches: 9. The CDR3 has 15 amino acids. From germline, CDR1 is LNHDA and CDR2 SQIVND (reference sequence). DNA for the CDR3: TGTGCCAGTAGTGCCTACCGGGACAGTAACAATGAGCAGTTCTTC. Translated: CASSAYRDSNNEQFF.

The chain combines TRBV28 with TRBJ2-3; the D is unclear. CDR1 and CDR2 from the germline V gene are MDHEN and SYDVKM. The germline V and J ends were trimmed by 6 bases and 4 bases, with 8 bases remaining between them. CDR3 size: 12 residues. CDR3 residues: CASRNYADTQYF. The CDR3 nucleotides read TGTGCCAGCAGGAACTACGCAGATACGCAGTATTTT.

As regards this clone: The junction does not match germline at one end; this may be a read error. CDR3 amino acids: CASSQNDRGLRGYPF. The CDR3, as DNA: TGCGCCAGCAGCCAAAACGACAGGGGGCTGAGAGGCTACCCCTTC. J is TRBJ1-2 and V is TRBV4-3, with 10 bases identical to TRBD1. Germline lookup yields CDR1 LGHNA and CDR2 YSLEER. The CDR3 is 15 amino acids.

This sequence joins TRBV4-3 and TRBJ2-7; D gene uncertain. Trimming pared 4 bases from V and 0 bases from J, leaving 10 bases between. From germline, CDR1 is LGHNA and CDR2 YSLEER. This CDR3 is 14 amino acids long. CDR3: CASSLGGASYEQYF. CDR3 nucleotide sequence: TGCGCCAGCAGCCTTGGCGGCGCCTCCTACGAGCAGTACTTC.

Here the CDR3 reads CASSYIPTRGEQYF. The DNA of the CDR3 is TGTGCCAGCAGTTACATCCCAACTCGCGGGGAGCAGTACTTC. The J gene is TRBJ2-7, the V gene TRBV6-6; TRBD2 might be the D (5 bases). This CDR3 has 14 amino acids. V lost 2 bases, J lost 7 bases, and 15 bases lay in between. The germline V gene has CDR1 MNHNY and CDR2 SVGAGI (reference sequence).

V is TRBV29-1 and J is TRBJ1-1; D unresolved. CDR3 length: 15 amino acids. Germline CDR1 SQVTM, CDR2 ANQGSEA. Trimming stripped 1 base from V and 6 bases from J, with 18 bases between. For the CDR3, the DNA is TGCAGCGTTGAAGGCCCAGGCCAAAATGACCCTGAAGCTTTCTTT. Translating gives CSVEGPGQNDPEAFF.

CDR3 protein: CAGGDGQDEQFF. For the CDR3, the DNA is TGTGCCGGGGGGGACGGGCAAGATGAGCAGTTCTTC. This rearrangement joins TRBV6-1 to TRBJ2-1; 7 bases are shared with TRBD2. Trimming took 11 bases from V and 8 from J; bases not matched to a gene: 9. This CDR3 contains 12 residues. Germline assignment: CDR1 MNHNS and CDR2 SASEGT.

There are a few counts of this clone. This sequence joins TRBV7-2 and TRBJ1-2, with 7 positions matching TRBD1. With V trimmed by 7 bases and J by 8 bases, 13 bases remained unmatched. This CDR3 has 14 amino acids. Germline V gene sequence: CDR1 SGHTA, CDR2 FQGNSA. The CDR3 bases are TGTGCCAGCACCGTGGGGGGCAGGGGGTTCGGCTACACCTTC. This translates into CASTVGGRGFGYTF. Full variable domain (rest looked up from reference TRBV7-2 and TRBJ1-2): GAGVSQSPSNKVTEKGKDVELRCDPISGHTALYWYRQSLGQGLEFLIYFQGNSAPDKSGLPSDRFSAERTGGSVSTLTIQRTQQEDSAVYLCASTVGGRGFGYTFGSGTRLTVV.

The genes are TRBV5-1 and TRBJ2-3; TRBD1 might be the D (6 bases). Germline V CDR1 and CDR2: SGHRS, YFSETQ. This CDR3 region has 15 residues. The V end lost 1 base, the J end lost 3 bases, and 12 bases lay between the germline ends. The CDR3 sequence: CASSLYGGLTDTQYF. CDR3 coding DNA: TGCGCCAGCAGCTTGTATGGGGGCTTAACAGATACGCAGTATTTT.

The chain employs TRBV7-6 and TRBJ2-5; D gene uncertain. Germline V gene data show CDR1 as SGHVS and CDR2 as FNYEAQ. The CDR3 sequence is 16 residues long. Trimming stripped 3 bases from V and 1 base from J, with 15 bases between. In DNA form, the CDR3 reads TGTGCCAGCAGCTTTACAGCAATCGGAATCCAAGAGACCCAGTACTTC. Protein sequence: CASSFTAIGIQETQYF.

CDR3 residues: CASSVGPTGTQYF. The CDR3 region has the DNA TGTGCCAGCAGCGTAGGTCCCACCGGGACCCAGTACTTC. V and J are TRBV9 and TRBJ2-5; D call uncertain. CDR1 SGDLS and CDR2 YYNGEE come from the germline V gene. The CDR3 is 13 amino acids. V lost 0 bases and J 7 bases, leaving 10 bases between the germline ends.

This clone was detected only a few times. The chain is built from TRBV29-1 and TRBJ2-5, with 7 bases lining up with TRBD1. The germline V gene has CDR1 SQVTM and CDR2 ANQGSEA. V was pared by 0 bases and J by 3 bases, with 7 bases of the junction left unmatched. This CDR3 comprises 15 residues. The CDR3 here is CSVEDDRAIEETQYF. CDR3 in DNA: TGCAGCGTTGAAGATGACAGGGCGATAGAAGAGACCCAGTACTTC.

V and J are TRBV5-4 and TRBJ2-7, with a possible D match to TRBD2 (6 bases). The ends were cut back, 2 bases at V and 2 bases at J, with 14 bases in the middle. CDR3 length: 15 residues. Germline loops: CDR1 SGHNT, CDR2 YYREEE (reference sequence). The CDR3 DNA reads TGTGCCAGCAGCTTCCAAGGAGCGGGTGCCTACGAGCAGTACTTC. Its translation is CASSFQGAGAYEQYF.

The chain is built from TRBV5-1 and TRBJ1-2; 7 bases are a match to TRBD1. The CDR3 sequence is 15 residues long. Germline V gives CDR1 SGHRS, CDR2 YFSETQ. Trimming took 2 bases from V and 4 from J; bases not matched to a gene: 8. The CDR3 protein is CASSFGGQITYGYTF. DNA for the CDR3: TGCGCCAGCAGCTTCGGGGGACAGATAACCTATGGCTACACCTTC.

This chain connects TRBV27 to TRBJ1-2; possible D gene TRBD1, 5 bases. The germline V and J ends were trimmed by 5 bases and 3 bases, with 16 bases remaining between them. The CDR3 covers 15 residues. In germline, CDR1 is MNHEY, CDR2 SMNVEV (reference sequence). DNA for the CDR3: TGTGCCAGCAGTCCCCGGGGGGGGGAGGACTATGGCTACACCTTC. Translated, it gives CASSPRGGEDYGYTF.

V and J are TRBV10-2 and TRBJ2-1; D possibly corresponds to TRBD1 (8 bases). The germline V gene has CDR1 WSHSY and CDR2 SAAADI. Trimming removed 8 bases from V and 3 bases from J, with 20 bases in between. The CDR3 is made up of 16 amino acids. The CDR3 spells CASCDGRTGRYNEQFF. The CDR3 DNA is TGCGCCAGCTGCGACGGGAGGACAGGGCGCTACAATGAGCAGTTCTTC.

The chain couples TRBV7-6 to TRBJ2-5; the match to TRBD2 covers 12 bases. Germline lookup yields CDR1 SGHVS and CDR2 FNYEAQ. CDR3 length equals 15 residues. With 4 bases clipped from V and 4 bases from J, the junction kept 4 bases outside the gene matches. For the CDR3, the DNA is TGTGCCAGCAGCTCGGCGGGACTAGCGGGAGAGACCCAGTACTTC. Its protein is CASSSAGLAGETQYF.

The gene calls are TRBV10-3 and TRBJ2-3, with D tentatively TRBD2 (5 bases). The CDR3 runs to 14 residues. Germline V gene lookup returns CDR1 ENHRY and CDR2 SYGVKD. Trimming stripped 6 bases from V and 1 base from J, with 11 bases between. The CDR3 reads CAISGKGGTDTQYF. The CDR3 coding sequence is TGTGCCATCAGCGGGAAGGGAGGCACAGATACGCAGTATTTT.

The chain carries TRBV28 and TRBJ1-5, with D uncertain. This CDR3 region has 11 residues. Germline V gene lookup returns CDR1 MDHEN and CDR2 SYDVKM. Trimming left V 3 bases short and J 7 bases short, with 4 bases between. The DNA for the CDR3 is TGTGCCAGCAGTTTTGAGCAGCCCCAGCATTTT. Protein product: CASSFEQPQHF.

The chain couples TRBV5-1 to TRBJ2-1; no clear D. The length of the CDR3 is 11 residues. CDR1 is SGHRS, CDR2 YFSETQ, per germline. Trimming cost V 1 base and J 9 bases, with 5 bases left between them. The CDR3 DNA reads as TGCGCCAGCAGCTTGTATCCTGAGCAGTTCTTC. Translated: CASSLYPEQFF.

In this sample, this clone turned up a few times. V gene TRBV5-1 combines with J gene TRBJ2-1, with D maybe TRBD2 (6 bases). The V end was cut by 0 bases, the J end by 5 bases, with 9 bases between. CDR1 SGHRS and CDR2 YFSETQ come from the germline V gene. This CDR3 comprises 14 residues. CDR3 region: CASSLEDYDNEQFF. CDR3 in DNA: TGCGCCAGCAGCTTGGAGGACTATGACAATGAGCAGTTCTTC.

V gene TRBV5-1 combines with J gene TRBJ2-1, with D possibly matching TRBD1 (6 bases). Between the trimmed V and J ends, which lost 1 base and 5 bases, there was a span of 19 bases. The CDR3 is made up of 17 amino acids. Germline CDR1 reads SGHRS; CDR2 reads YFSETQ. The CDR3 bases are TGCGCCAGCAGCTTGTTTCGATCCCAGGGGCCTAACAATGAGCAGTTCTTC. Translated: CASSLFRSQGPNNEQFF.

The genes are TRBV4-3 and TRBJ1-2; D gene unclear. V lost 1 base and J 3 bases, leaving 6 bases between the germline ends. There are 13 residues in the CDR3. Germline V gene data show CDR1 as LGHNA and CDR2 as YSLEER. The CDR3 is CASSQGQYYGYTF. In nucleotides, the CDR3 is TGCGCCAGCAGCCAAGGGCAGTACTATGGCTACACCTTC.

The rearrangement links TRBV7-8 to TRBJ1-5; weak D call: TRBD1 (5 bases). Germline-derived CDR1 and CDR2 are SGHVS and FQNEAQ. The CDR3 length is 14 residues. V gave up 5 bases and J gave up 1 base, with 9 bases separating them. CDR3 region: CASSLAGSNQPQHF. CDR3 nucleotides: TGTGCCAGCAGCCTCGCAGGGAGCAATCAGCCCCAGCATTTT.

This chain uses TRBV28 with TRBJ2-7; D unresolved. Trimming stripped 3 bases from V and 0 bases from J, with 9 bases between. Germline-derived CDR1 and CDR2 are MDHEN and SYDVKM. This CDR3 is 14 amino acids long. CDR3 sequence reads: CASSLPGVSYEQYF. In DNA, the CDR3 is TGTGCCAGCAGTTTGCCAGGCGTCTCCTACGAGCAGTACTTC.

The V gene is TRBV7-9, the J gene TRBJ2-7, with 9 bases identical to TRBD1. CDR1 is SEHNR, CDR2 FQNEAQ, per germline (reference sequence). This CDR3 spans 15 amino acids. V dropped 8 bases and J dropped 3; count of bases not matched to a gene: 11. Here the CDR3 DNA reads TGTGCCAGCTCCGCACCCCGGGACAGGGACTACGAGCAGTACTTC. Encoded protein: CASSAPRDRDYEQYF.

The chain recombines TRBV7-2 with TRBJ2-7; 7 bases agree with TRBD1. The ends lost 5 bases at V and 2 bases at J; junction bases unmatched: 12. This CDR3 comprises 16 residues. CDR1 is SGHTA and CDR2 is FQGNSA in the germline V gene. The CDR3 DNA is TGTGCCAGCAGCACCTCCGAGACAGGGCTCGCCTACGAGCAGTACTTC. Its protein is CASSTSETGLAYEQYF.